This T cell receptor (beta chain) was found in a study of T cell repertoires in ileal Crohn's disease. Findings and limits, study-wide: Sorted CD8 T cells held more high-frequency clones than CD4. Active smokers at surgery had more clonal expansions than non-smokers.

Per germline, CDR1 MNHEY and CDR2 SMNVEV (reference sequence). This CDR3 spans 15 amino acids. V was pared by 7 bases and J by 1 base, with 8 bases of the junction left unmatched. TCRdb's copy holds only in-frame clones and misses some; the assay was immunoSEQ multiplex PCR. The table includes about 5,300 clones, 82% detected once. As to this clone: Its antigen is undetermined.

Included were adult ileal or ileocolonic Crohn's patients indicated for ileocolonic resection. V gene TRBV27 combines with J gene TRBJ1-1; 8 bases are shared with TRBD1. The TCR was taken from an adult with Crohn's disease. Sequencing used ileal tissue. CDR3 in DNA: TGTGCCAGCATCGCAGGGACAGGACCGAACACTGAAGCTTTCTTT. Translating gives CASIAGTGPNTEAFF.